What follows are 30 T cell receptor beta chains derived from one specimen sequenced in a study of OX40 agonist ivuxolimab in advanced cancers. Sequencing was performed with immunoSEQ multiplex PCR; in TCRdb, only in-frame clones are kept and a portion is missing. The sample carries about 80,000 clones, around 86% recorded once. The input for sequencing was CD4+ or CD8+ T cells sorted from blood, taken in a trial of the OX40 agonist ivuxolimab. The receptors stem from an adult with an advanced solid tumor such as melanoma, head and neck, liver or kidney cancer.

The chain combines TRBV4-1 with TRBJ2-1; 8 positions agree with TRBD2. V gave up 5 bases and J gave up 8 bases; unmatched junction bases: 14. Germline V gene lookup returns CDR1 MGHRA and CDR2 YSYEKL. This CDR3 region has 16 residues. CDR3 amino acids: CASSYTYGGAVHEQFF. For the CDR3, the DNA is TGCGCCAGCAGCTACACGTACGGGGGGGCAGTCCATGAGCAGTTCTTC.

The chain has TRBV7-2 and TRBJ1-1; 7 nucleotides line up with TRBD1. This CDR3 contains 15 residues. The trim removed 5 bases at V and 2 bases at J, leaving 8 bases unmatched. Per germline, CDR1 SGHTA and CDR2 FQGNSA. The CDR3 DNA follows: TGTGCCAGCAGCCATTGGACAGGTTTAAACACTGAAGCTTTCTTT. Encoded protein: CASSHWTGLNTEAFF.

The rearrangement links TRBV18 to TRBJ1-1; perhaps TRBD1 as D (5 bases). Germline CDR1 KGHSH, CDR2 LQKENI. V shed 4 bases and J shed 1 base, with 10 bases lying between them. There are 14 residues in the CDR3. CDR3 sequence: CASSRQDKNTEAFF. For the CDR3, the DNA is TGTGCCAGCTCACGTCAGGACAAGAACACTGAAGCTTTCTTT.

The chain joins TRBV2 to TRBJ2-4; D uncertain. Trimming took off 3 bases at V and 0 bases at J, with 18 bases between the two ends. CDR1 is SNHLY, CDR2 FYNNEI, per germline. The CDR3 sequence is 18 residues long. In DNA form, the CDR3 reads TGTGCCAGCAGTGATTTCCTTGGGCAGCGCCTAGCCAAAAACATTCAGTACTTC. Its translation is CASSDFLGQRLAKNIQYF.

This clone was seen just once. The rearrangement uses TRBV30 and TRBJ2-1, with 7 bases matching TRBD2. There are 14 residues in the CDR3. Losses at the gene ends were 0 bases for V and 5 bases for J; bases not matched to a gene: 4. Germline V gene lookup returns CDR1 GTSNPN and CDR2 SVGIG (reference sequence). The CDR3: CAWSVGGSNNEQFF. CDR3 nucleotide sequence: TGTGCCTGGAGTGTCGGCGGGAGTAACAATGAGCAGTTCTTC. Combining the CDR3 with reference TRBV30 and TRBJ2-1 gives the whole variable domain SQTIHQWPATLVQPVGSPLSLECTVEGTSNPNLYWYRQAAGRGLQLLFYSVGIGQISSEVPQNLSASRPQDRQFILSSKKLLLSDSGFYLCAWSVGGSNNEQFFGPGTRLTVL.

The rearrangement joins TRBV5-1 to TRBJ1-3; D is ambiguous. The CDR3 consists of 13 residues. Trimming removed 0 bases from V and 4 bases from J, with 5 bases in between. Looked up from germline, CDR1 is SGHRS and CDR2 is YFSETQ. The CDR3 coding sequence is TGCGCCAGCAGCTTGGCATTCGGAAACACCATATATTTT. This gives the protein CASSLAFGNTIYF.

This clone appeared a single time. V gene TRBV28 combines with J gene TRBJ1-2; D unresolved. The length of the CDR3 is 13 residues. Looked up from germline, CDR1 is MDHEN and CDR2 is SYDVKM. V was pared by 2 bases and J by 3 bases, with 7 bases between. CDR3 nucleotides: TGTGCCAGCAGTTTAGAGCGATACTATGGCTACACCTTC. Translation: CASSLERYYGYTF.

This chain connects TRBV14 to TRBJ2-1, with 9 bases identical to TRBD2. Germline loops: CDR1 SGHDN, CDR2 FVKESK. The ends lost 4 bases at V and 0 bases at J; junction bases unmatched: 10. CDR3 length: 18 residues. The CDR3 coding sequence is TGTGCCAGCAGCCCCGAGACTCGCGGGAGGGTCTCCTACAATGAGCAGTTCTTC. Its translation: CASSPETRGRVSYNEQFF. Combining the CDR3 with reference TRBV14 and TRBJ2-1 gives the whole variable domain EAGVTQFPSHSVIEKGQTVTLRCDPISGHDNLYWYRRVMGKEIKFLLHFVKESKQDESGMPNNRFLAERTGGTYSTLKVQPAELEDSGVYFCASSPETRGRVSYNEQFFGPGTRLTVL.

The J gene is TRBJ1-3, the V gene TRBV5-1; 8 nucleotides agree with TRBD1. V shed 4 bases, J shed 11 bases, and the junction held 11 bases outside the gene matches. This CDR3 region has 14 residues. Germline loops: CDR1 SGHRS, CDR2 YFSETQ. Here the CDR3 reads CASSDQTGASAIYF. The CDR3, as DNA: TGCGCCAGCAGCGACCAGACAGGGGCCTCGGCCATATATTTT.

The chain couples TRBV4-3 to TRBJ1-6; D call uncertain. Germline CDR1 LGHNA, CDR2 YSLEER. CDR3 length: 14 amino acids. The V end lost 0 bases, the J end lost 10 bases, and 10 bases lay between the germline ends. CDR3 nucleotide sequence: TGCGCCAGCAGCCAAGATAGCGGTCTGTCACCCCTCCACTTT. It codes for CASSQDSGLSPLHF.

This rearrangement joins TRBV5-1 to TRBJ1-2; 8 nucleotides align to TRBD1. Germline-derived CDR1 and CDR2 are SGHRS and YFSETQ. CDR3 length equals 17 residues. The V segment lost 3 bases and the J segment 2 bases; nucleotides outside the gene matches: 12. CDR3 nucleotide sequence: TGCGCCAGCAGCTCTCCGACAGGGGTCGACACAAACTATGGCTACACCTTC. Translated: CASSSPTGVDTNYGYTF.

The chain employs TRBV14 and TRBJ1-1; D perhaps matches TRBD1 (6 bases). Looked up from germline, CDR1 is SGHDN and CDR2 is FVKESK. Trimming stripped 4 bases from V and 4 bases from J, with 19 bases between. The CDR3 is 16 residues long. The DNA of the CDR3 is TGTGCCAGCAGCCGACCTACAGGGCGAGGCGTCACTGAAGCTTTCTTT. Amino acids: CASSRPTGRGVTEAFF.

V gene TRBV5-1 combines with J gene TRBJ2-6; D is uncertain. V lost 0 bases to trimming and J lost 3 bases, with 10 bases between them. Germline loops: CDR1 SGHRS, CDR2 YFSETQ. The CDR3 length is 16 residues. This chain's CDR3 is CASSLEWGNGANVLTF. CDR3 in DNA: TGCGCCAGCAGCTTGGAATGGGGAAATGGGGCCAACGTCCTGACTTTC. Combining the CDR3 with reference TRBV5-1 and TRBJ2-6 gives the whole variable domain KAGVTQTPRYLIKTRGQQVTLSCSPISGHRSVSWYQQTPGQGLQFLFEYFSETQRNKGNFPGRFSGRQFSNSRSEMNVSTLELGDSALYLCASSLEWGNGANVLTFGAGSRLTVL.

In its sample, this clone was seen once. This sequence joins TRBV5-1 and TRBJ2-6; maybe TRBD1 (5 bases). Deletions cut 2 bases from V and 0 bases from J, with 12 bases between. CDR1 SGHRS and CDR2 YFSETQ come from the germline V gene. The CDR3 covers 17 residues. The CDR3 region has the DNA TGCGCCAGCAGCTTAAGCCAGCAGGGCTCTGGGGCCAACGTCCTGACTTTC. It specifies CASSLSQQGSGANVLTF.

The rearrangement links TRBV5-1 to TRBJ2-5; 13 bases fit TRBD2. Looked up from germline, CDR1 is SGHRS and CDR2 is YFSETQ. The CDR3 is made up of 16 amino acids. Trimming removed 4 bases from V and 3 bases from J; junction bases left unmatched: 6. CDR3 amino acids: CASSQTGTSGKETQYF. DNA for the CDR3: TGCGCCAGCAGCCAAACCGGGACTAGCGGGAAAGAGACCCAGTACTTC. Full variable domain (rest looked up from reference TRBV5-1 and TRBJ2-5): KAGVTQTPRYLIKTRGQQVTLSCSPISGHRSVSWYQQTPGQGLQFLFEYFSETQRNKGNFPGRFSGRQFSNSRSEMNVSTLELGDSALYLCASSQTGTSGKETQYFGPGTRLLVL.

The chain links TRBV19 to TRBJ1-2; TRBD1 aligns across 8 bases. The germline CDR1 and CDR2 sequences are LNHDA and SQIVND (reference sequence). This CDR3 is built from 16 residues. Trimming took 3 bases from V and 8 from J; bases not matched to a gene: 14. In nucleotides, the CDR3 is TGTGCCAGTAGTATTGCTCCGGGACAGGCGACGAAAGGCTACACCTTC. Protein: CASSIAPGQATKGYTF.

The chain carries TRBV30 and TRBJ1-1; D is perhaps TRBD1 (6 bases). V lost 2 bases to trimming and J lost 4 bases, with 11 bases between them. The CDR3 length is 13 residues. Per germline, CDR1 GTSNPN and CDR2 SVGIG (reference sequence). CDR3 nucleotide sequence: TGTGCCTGGAGTTCGGGGGCGCTCACTGAAGCTTTCTTT. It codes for CAWSSGALTEAFF.

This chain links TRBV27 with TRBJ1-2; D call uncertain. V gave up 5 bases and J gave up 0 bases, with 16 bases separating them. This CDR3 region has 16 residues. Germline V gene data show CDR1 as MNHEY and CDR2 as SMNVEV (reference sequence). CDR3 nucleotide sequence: TGTGCCAGCAGTAAACTTGGTGAGGCTACTAACTATGGCTACACCTTC. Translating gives CASSKLGEATNYGYTF.

The CDR3 reads CASSLRTGATEAFF. CDR3 in DNA: TGTGCCAGCAGTTTAAGGACAGGGGCCACTGAAGCTTTCTTT. The chain recombines TRBV27 with TRBJ1-1; 9 nucleotides agree with TRBD1. The CDR3 spans 14 residues. V shed 2 bases, J shed 4 bases, and the junction held 2 bases outside the gene matches. Germline CDR1 MNHEY, CDR2 SMNVEV (reference sequence).

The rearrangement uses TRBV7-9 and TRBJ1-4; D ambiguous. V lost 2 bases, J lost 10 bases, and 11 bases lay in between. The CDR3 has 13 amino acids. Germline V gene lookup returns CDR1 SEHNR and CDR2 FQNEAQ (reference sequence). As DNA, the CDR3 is TGTGCCAGCAGCTTAACTATGGATGGAAAACTGTTTTTT. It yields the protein CASSLTMDGKLFF.

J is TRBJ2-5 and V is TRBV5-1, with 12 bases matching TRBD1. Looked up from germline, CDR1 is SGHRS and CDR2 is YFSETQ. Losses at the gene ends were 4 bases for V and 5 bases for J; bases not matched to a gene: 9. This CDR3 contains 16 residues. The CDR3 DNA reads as TGCGCCAGCAGCGAGGGGGACAGGGGGCGCCTGGAGACCCAGTACTTC. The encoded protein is CASSEGDRGRLETQYF.

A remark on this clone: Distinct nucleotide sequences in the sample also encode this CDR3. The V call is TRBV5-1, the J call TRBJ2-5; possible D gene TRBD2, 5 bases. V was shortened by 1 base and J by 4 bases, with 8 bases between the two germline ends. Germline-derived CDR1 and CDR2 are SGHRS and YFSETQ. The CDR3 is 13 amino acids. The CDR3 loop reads CASSLSGSETQYF. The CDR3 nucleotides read TGCGCCAGCAGCTTGTCGGGGTCAGAGACCCAGTACTTC.

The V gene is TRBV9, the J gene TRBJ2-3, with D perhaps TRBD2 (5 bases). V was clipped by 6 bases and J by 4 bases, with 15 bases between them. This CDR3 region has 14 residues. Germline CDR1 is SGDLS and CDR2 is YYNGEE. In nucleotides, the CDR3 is TGTGCCAGCACCCAACTCCCCGGGGCAGATACGCAGTATTTT. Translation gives CASTQLPGADTQYF.

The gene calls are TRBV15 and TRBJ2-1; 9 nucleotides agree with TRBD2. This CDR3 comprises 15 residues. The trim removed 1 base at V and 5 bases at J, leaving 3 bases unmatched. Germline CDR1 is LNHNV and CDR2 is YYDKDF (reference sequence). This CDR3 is CATSRGGGADNEQFF. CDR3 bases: TGTGCCACCAGCAGAGGCGGGGGGGCCGACAATGAGCAGTTCTTC.

The CDR3, as DNA: TGCGCCAGCAGCCAAGATACTGAAACAGGGGCCCTCGCTGGCTACACCTTC. Amino acid sequence: CASSQDTETGALAGYTF. V is TRBV4-3 and J is TRBJ1-2, with 7 bases aligning to TRBD1. V shed 0 bases, J shed 7 bases, and the junction held 14 bases outside the gene matches. The germline CDR1 and CDR2 sequences are LGHNA and YSLEER. This CDR3 region has 17 residues.

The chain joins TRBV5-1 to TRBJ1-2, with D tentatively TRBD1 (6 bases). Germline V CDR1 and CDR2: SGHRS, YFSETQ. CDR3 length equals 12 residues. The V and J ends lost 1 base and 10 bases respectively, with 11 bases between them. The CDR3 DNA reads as TGCGCCAGCAGCTTGTCAGGGGAGGTCTACACCTTC. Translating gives CASSLSGEVYTF.

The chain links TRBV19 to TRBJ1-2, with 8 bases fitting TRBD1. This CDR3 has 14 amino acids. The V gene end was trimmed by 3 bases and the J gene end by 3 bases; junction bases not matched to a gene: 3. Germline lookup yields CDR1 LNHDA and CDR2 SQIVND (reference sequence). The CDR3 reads CASSIPGQDYGYTF. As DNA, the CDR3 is TGTGCCAGTAGTATTCCGGGACAGGACTATGGCTACACCTTC.

For the CDR3, the DNA is TGTGCCAGCAGCCAAGCACAGGCCACATCGAACACTGAAGCTTTCTTT. It codes for CASSQAQATSNTEAFF. The chain has TRBV7-9 and TRBJ1-1; tentative D call: TRBD1 (5 bases). Germline V gene sequence: CDR1 SEHNR, CDR2 FQNEAQ (reference sequence). V lost 5 bases and J lost 1, with 17 bases in between. The CDR3 has 16 residues.

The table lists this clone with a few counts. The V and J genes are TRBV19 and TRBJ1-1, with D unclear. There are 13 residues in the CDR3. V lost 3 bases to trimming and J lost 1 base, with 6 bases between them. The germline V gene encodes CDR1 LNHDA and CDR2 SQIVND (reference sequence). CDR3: CASSIRENTEAFF. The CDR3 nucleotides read TGTGCCAGTAGTATTCGGGAGAACACTGAAGCTTTCTTT. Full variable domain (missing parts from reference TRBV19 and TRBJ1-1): DGGITQSPKYLFRKEGQNVTLSCEQNLNHDAMYWYRQDPGQGLRLIYYSQIVNDFQKGDIAEGYSVSREKKESFPLTVTSAQKNPTAFYLCASSIRENTEAFFGQGTRLTVV.

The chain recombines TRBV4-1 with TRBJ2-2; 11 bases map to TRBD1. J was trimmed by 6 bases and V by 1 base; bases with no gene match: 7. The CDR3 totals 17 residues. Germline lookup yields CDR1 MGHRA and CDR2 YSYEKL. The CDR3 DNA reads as TGCGCCAGCAGCCAAGCACGGGACAGGGGGTTTTCCGGGGAGCTGTTTTTT. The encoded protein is CASSQARDRGFSGELFF.